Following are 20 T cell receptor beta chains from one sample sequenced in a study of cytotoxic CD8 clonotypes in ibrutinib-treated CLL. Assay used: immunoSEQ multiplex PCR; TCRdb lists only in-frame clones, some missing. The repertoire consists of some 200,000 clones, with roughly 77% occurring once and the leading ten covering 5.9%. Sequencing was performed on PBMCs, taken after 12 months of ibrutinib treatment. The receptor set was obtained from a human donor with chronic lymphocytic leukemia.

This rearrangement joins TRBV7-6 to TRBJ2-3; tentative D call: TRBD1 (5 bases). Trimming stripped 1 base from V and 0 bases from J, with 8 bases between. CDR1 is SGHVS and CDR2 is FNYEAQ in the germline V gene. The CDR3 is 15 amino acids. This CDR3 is CASSLGPGSTDTQYF. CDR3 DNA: TGTGCCAGCAGCTTAGGGCCAGGGAGCACAGATACGCAGTATTTT.

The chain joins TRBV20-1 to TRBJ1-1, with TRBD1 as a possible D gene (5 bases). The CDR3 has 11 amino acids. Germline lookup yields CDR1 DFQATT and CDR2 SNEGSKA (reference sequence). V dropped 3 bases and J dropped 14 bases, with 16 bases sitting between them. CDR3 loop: CSARGEAPTFF. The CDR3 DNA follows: TGCAGTGCTAGGGGGGAGGCCCCAACGTTCTTT.

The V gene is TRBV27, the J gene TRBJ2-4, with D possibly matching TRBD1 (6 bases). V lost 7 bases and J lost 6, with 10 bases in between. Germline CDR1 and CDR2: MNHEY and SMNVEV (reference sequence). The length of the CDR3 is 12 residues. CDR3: CASMVRGNIQYF. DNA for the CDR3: TGTGCCAGCATGGTCAGGGGAAACATTCAGTACTTC.

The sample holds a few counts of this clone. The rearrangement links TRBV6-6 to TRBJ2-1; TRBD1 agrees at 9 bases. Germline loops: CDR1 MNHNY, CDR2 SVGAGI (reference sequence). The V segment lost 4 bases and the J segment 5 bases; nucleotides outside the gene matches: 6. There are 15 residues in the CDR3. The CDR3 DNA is TGTGCCAGCAGTTCCGCCGGGACAGGGAACAATGAGCAGTTCTTC. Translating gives CASSSAGTGNNEQFF.

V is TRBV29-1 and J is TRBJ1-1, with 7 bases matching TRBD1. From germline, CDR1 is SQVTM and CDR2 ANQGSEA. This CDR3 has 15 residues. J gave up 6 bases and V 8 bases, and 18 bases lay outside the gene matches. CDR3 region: CSLQEDHRGVAEAFF. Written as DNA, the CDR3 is TGCAGCTTACAGGAGGACCACAGGGGTGTGGCTGAAGCTTTCTTT.

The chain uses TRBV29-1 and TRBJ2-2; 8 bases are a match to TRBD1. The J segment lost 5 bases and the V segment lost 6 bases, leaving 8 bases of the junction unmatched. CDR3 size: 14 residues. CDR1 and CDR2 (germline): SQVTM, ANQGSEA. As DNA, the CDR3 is TGCAGCGTGTTGCGACAGGGGCGGACCGGGGAGCTGTTTTTT. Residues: CSVLRQGRTGELFF.

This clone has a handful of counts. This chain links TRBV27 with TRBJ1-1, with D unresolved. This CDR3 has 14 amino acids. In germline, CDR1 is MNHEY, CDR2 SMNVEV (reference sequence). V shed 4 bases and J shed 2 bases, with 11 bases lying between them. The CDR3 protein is CASSSRTLNTEAFF. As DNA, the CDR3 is TGTGCCAGCAGTTCTCGGACCTTAAACACTGAAGCTTTCTTT.

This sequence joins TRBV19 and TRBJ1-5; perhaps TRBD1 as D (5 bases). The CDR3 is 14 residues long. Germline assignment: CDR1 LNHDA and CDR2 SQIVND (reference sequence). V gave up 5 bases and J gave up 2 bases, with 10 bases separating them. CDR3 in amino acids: CASSEGLGNQPQHF. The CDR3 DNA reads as TGTGCCAGTAGTGAGGGGTTAGGCAATCAGCCCCAGCATTTT.

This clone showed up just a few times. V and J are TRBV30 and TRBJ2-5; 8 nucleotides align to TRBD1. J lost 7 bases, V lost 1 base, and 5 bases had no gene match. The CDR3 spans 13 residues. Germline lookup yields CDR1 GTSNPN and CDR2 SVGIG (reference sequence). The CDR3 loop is CAWSAGGAVTQYF. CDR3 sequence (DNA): TGTGCCTGGAGTGCAGGGGGCGCGGTGACCCAGTACTTC.

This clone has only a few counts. The CDR3 sequence is CASIPGRDQETQYF. CDR3 DNA sequence: TGTGCCAGCATCCCAGGAAGGGACCAAGAGACCCAGTACTTC. The chain links TRBV2 to TRBJ2-5; the D is unclear. The CDR3 is 14 residues long. The V end lost 7 bases, the J end lost 0 bases, and 12 bases lay between the germline ends. The V gene's germline CDR1 is SNHLY and CDR2 FYNNEI.

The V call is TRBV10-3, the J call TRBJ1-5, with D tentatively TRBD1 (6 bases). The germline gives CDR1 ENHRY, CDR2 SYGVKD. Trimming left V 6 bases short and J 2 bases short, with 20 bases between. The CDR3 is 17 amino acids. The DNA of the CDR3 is TGTGCCATCAGACCCGGGGGGACAAGTGTCGGCAATCAGCCCCAGCATTTT. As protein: CAIRPGGTSVGNQPQHF.

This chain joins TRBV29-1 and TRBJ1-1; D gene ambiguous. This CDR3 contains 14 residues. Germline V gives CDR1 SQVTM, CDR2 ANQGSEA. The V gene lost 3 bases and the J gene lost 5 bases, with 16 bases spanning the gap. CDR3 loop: CSVEMGYPETEAFF. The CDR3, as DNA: TGCAGCGTTGAGATGGGGTACCCGGAGACTGAAGCTTTCTTT.

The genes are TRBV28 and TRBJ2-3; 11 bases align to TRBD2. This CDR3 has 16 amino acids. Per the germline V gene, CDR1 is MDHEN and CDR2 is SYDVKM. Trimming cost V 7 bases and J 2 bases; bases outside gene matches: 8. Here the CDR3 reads CASTIAGGLNTDTQYF. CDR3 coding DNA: TGTGCCAGCACCATAGCGGGAGGGCTTAACACAGATACGCAGTATTTT.

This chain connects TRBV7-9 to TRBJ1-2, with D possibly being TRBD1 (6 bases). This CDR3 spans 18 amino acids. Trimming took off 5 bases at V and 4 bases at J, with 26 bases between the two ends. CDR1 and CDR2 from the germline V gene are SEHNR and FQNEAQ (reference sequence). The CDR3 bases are TGTGCCAGCAGCCCAGACCCGGGACAACCCATAGCGGGCTATGGCTACACCTTC. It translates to CASSPDPGQPIAGYGYTF.

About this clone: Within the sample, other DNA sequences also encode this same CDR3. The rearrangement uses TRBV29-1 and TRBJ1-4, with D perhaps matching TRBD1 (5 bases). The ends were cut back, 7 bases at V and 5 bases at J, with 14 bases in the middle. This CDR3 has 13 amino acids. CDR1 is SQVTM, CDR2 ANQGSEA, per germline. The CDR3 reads CSAARGSNEKLFF. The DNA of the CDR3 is TGCAGCGCGGCCCGGGGGAGCAATGAAAAACTGTTTTTT.

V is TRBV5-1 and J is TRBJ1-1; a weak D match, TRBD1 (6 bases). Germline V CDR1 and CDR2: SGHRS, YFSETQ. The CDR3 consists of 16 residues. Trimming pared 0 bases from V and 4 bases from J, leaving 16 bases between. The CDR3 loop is CASSLEGGQGSTEAFF. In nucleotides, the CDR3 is TGCGCCAGCAGCTTGGAAGGTGGTCAGGGGAGCACTGAAGCTTTCTTT.

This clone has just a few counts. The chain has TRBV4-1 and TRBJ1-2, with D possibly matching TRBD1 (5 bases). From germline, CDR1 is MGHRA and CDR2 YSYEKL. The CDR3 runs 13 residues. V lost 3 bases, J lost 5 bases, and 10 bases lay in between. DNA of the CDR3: TGCGCCAGCAGCCAGACCTCAGGGTATGGCTACACCTTC. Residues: CASSQTSGYGYTF.

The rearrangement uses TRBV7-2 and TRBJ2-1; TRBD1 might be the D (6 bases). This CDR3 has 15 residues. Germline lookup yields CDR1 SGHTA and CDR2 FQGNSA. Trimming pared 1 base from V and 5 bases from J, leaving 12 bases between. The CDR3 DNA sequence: TGTGCCAGCAGCTTAGATGCAGGGGCCCACAATGAGCAGTTCTTC. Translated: CASSLDAGAHNEQFF.

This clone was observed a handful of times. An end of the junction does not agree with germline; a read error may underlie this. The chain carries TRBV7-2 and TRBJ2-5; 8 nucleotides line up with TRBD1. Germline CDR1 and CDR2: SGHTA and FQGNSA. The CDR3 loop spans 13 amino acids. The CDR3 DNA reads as TGTGCCAGCAGCCGGGACAGGTCAGAGGCCCAGTACTTC. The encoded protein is CASSRDRSEAQYF.

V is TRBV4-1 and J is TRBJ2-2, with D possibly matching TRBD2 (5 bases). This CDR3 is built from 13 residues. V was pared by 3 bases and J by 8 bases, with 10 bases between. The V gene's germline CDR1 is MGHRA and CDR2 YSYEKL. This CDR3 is CASSHLRGGELFF. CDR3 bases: TGCGCCAGCAGCCACCTTCGGGGTGGGGAGCTGTTTTTT.